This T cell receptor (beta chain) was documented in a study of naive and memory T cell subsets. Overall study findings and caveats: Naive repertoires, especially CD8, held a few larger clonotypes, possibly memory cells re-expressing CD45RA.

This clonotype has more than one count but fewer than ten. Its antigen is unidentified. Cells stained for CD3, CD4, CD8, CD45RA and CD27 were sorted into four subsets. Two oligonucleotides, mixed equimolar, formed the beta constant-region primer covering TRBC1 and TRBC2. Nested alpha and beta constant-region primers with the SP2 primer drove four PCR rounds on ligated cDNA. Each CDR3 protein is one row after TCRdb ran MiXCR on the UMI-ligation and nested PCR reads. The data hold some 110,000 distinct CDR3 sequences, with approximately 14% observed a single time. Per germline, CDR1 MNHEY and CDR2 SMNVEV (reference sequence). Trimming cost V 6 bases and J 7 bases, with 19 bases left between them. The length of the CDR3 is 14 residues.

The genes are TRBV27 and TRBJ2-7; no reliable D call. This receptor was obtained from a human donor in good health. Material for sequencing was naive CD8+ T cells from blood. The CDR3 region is CASSPKGPGREQYF. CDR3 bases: TGTGCCAGCAGCCCCAAGGGCCCAGGTCGGGAGCAGTACTTC.